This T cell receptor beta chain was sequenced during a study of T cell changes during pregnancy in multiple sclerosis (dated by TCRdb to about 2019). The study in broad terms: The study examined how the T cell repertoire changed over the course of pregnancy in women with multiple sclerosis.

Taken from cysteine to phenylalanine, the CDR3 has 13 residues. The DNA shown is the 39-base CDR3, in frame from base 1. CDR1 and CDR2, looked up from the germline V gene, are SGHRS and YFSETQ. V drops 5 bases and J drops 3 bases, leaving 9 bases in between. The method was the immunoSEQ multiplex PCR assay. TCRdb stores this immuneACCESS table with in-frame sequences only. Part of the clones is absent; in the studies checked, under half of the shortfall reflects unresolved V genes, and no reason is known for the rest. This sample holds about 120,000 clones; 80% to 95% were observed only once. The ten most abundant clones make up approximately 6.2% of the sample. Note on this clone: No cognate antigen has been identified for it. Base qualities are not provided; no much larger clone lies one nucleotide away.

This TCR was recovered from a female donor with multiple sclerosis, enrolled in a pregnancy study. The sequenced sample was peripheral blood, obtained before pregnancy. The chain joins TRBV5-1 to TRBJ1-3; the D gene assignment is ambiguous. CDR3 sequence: CASRPGSGNTIYF. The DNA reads TGCGCCAGCAGACCGGGAAGTGGAAACACCATATATTTT.